A single sample gave rise to the 10 T cell receptor beta chains below, sequenced in a study of neoadjuvant anti-PD-1 for oral cavity cancer. Repertoires were generated with immunoSEQ multiplex PCR, while TCRdb's copy carries only in-frame clones and drops some. The table includes tens of thousands of clones, approximately 82% detected once. Here the sequenced sample was PBMCs, taken before nivolumab (anti-PD-1) treatment. The receptors here all came from a person aged 40 to 85 with oral cavity squamous cell carcinoma.

V usage is TRBV10-3 and J usage is TRBJ2-7, with unresolved D. Germline lookup yields CDR1 ENHRY and CDR2 SYGVKD. The CDR3 is 16 residues long. Trimming took off 3 bases at V and 9 bases at J, with 24 bases between the two ends. CDR3 in amino acids: CAISEKVLAAGLGQYF. The CDR3 DNA reads as TGTGCCATCAGTGAAAAGGTTCTGGCTGCTGGATTGGGGCAGTACTTC.

The chain employs TRBV5-5 and TRBJ1-4; 7 bases match TRBD1. V trimming: 4 bases; J trimming: 4 bases; junction bases outside the gene matches: 10. Per the germline V gene, CDR1 is SGHKS and CDR2 is YYEKEE (reference sequence). The CDR3 loop spans 16 amino acids. The CDR3 bases are TGTGCCAGCAGCCAGACAGGGACGTTTGGTAATGAAAAACTGTTTTTT. It yields the protein CASSQTGTFGNEKLFF.

V usage is TRBV5-6 and J usage is TRBJ1-6; D is possibly TRBD1 (5 bases). Germline lookup yields CDR1 SGHDT and CDR2 YYEEEE. There are 12 residues in the CDR3. V was clipped by 3 bases and J by 9 bases, with 7 bases between them. Here the CDR3 reads CASSSRGSPLHF. CDR3 DNA sequence: TGTGCCAGCAGCTCTAGGGGTTCACCCCTCCACTTT.

Written as DNA, the CDR3 is TGTGCCAGCAGCTTAGGATGGTACGGACCCCGGACCAAAAACATTCAGTACTTC. Translated: CASSLGWYGPRTKNIQYF. V and J are TRBV7-2 and TRBJ2-4; D unclear. This CDR3 spans 18 amino acids. The ends were cut back, 1 base at V and 2 bases at J, with 18 bases in the middle. Germline loops: CDR1 SGHTA, CDR2 FQGNSA.

The chain has TRBV27 and TRBJ2-7, with D unresolved. Germline V gene sequence: CDR1 MNHEY, CDR2 SMNVEV (reference sequence). The CDR3 has 14 residues. The V end lost 6 bases, the J end lost 6 bases, and 18 bases lay between the germline ends. The CDR3: CASSQWIEGGEQYF. The CDR3 DNA follows: TGTGCCAGCAGCCAGTGGATCGAAGGCGGCGAGCAGTACTTC.

The J gene is TRBJ1-1, the V gene TRBV7-8; D is uncertain. Trimming stripped 2 bases from V and 11 bases from J, with 9 bases between. The CDR3 totals 11 residues. From germline, CDR1 is SGHVS and CDR2 FQNEAQ. The CDR3 bases are TGTGCCAGCAGCTTACAGAAGGAGGCTTTCTTT. Translated: CASSLQKEAFF.

The chain employs TRBV18 and TRBJ2-2, with D tentatively TRBD1 (5 bases). The germline CDR1 and CDR2 sequences are KGHSH and LQKENI. This CDR3 region has 14 residues. Trimming removed 2 bases at V and 7 bases at J, with 11 bases between. CDR3 amino acids: CASSPGAGSGELFF. The CDR3 coding sequence is TGTGCCAGCTCACCAGGGGCCGGAAGCGGGGAGCTGTTTTTT.

This clone was counted once. V usage is TRBV5-1 and J usage is TRBJ1-3, with unresolved D. Trimming cost V 4 bases and J 0 bases, with 8 bases left between them. Germline V gene lookup returns CDR1 SGHRS and CDR2 YFSETQ. The CDR3 has 14 residues. CDR3 residues: CASSATNSGNTIYF. The CDR3 DNA sequence: TGCGCCAGCAGCGCAACAAACTCTGGAAACACCATATATTTT. Based on the CDR3 plus reference TRBV5-1 and TRBJ1-3, the full variable domain is KAGVTQTPRYLIKTRGQQVTLSCSPISGHRSVSWYQQTPGQGLQFLFEYFSETQRNKGNFPGRFSGRQFSNSRSEMNVSTLELGDSALYLCASSATNSGNTIYFGEGSWLTVV.

In DNA, the CDR3 is TGTGCCAGCAGCGCATGGGCCTACTCCTACGAGCAGTACTTC. It translates to CASSAWAYSYEQYF. The genes are TRBV11-2 and TRBJ2-7; D is unclear. The CDR3 length is 14 residues. Germline V gene sequence: CDR1 SGHAT, CDR2 FQNNGV. V was clipped by 5 bases and J by 0 bases, with 11 bases between them.

The V call is TRBV29-1, the J call TRBJ1-1; no firm D call. Trimming removed 7 bases from V and 0 bases from J, with 15 bases in between. In germline, CDR1 is SQVTM, CDR2 ANQGSEA. The CDR3 is made up of 14 amino acids. The CDR3 region has the DNA TGCAGCGCCCCTTCATACACAATGAACACTGAAGCTTTCTTT. Translated, it gives CSAPSYTMNTEAFF. The variable domain in full, completed from reference TRBV29-1 and TRBJ1-1, reads SAVISQKPSRDICQRGTSLTIQCQVDSQVTMMFWYRQQPGQSLTLIATANQGSEATYESGFVIDKFPISRPNLTFSTLTVSNMSPEDSSIYLCSAPSYTMNTEAFFGQGTRLTVV.